The 8 T cell receptor beta chains below all came from one sample that was sequenced in a study of T cell responses to AZD1222 COVID-19 vaccine. This table comes from immunoSEQ multiplex PCR, and its TCRdb copy is limited to in-frame clones, with some not included. The data show tens of thousands of clones, around 84% seen once. This specimen consisted of peripheral blood, obtained 28 days after the second AZD1222 dose. All receptors derive from an adult who received the AZD1222 COVID-19 vaccine.

This clone was recorded only once. The rearrangement uses TRBV28 and TRBJ2-7; perhaps TRBD2 as D (6 bases). CDR3 size: 13 residues. Germline V gene sequence: CDR1 MDHEN, CDR2 SYDVKM. V gave up 8 bases and J gave up 2 bases, with 13 bases separating them. The CDR3 nucleotides read TGTGCCAGCGCCCCGGGGGTACCCTACGAGCAGTACTTC. Translating it yields CASAPGVPYEQYF.

The V call is TRBV19, the J call TRBJ1-5; D is unresolved. The germline V gene has CDR1 LNHDA and CDR2 SQIVND (reference sequence). This CDR3 is built from 15 residues. The ends were cut back, 2 bases at V and 0 bases at J, with 8 bases in the middle. CDR3 residues: CASSIYGNSNQPQHF. In DNA, the CDR3 is TGTGCCAGTAGTATATACGGAAATAGCAATCAGCCCCAGCATTTT.

The chain couples TRBV5-1 to TRBJ2-1; D might be TRBD2 (6 bases). Trimming removed 0 bases from V and 7 bases from J, with 17 bases in between. This CDR3 contains 16 residues. Germline values: CDR1 SGHRS, CDR2 YFSETQ. CDR3 protein: CASSLGLVAARNEQFF. The DNA of the CDR3 is TGCGCCAGCAGCTTGGGGTTGGTAGCGGCTAGAAATGAGCAGTTCTTC.

This clone was picked up one time. The CDR3 region has the DNA TGTGCCAGCAGCCGGTGGGGCGGGACCTACGAGCAGTACTTC. Protein: CASSRWGGTYEQYF. This rearrangement joins TRBV14 to TRBJ2-7; D possibly corresponds to TRBD2 (6 bases). Between the trimmed V and J ends, which lost 4 bases and 2 bases, there was a span of 12 bases. The CDR3 consists of 14 residues. Germline CDR1 SGHDN, CDR2 FVKESK.

The chain joins TRBV25-1 to TRBJ2-7; maybe TRBD1 (6 bases). CDR1 is MGHDK, CDR2 SYGVNS, per germline. The CDR3 contains 15 residues. V was shortened by 1 base and J by 5 bases, with 15 bases between the two germline ends. DNA of the CDR3: TGTGCCAGCAGTGAATTGGATATGGCAGGGGACGAGCAGTACTTC. Its translation is CASSELDMAGDEQYF.

The rearrangement links TRBV24-1 to TRBJ2-1, with a weak D call TRBD1 (5 bases). V was trimmed by 4 bases and J by 7 bases, leaving 16 bases between them. The CDR3 covers 15 residues. Germline V CDR1 and CDR2: KGHDR, SFDVKD. CDR3 bases: TGTGCCACCAGTGAGGAGCAGGGCCTACGGAATGAGCAGTTCTTC. Amino acids: CATSEEQGLRNEQFF.

V and J are TRBV7-2 and TRBJ1-3; D ambiguous. Germline loops: CDR1 SGHTA, CDR2 FQGNSA. The CDR3 spans 17 residues. The V end was cut by 5 bases, the J end by 1 base, with 18 bases between. CDR3 bases: TGTGCCAGCAGCCCCGATTCTGGGAGGGAGTCTGGAAACACCATATATTTT. Its translation is CASSPDSGRESGNTIYF.

This chain joins TRBV29-1 and TRBJ2-3, with a weak D call TRBD1 (5 bases). This CDR3 is 11 amino acids long. Per germline, CDR1 SQVTM and CDR2 ANQGSEA. The V end lost 5 bases, the J end lost 4 bases, and 7 bases lay between the germline ends. CDR3 protein: CSVQGADTQYF. For the CDR3, the DNA is TGCAGCGTTCAGGGTGCAGATACGCAGTATTTT.